Each of the 18 T cell receptor beta chains below was sequenced from the same sample in a study of blood T cell repertoires in COVID-19. Assay used: immunoSEQ multiplex PCR; TCRdb lists only in-frame clones, some missing. The sample yields 200,000 to 250,000 clones, about four fifths seen once. The specimen sequenced was PBMCs or T cells enriched from blood (not recorded which). These receptors all stem from a woman in her sixties who had recovered from COVID-19.

In this sample, this clone turned up a few times. This specimen includes other DNA sequences encoding the same CDR3. V is TRBV9 and J is TRBJ1-6, with TRBD1 matching over 9 bases. The CDR3 covers 14 residues. Germline V gives CDR1 SGDLS, CDR2 YYNGEE. J was trimmed by 7 bases and V by 5 bases; bases with no gene match: 4. For the CDR3, the DNA is TGTGCCAGCAGTTCGGGACAGGGCAATTCACCCCTCCACTTT. Its translation: CASSSGQGNSPLHF.

V usage is TRBV5-1 and J usage is TRBJ2-1; 10 nucleotides agree with TRBD1. Trimming cost V 0 bases and J 7 bases; bases outside gene matches: 4. Germline-derived CDR1 and CDR2 are SGHRS and YFSETQ. This CDR3 comprises 15 residues. DNA for the CDR3: TGCGCCAGCAGCTTGGATGGGACAGGGGAAAATGAGCAGTTCTTC. Amino acid sequence: CASSLDGTGENEQFF.

The rearrangement links TRBV7-2 to TRBJ2-7; 10 bases match TRBD2. The CDR3 totals 15 residues. Germline V gives CDR1 SGHTA, CDR2 FQGNSA. Trimming at V came to 5 bases and at J to 7 bases, leaving 11 bases not matched to a gene. CDR3 amino acids: CASSPNSGGAREQYF. The CDR3 DNA sequence: TGTGCCAGCAGCCCAAACAGCGGGGGGGCGCGAGAGCAGTACTTC. The full variable domain, completed using reference TRBV7-2 and TRBJ2-7, is GAGVSQSPSNKVTEKGKDVELRCDPISGHTALYWYRQSLGQGLEFLIYFQGNSAPDKSGLPSDRFSAERTGGSVSTLTIQRTQQEDSAVYLCASSPNSGGAREQYFGPGTRLTVT.

The genes are TRBV5-1 and TRBJ2-7; weak D call: TRBD1 (6 bases). Deletions cut 7 bases from V and 7 bases from J, with 18 bases between. The CDR3 is made up of 13 amino acids. Germline loops: CDR1 SGHRS, CDR2 YFSETQ. The CDR3 loop reads CASRNQGIEEQYF. CDR3 DNA: TGCGCCAGCCGAAACCAGGGGATAGAAGAGCAGTACTTC.

CDR3 amino acids: CASSFLGTGLGEAFF. In DNA form, the CDR3 reads TGTGCCAGCAGTTTTCTCGGGACAGGGCTTGGTGAAGCTTTCTTT. The V and J genes are TRBV27 and TRBJ1-1; 9 bases agree with TRBD1. The CDR3 is made up of 15 amino acids. V trimming: 3 bases; J trimming: 7 bases; junction bases outside the gene matches: 9. The germline V gene has CDR1 MNHEY and CDR2 SMNVEV (reference sequence).

This clone appeared once. V is TRBV5-1 and J is TRBJ2-3; TRBD2 aligns across 10 bases. This CDR3 has 19 amino acids. Looked up from germline, CDR1 is SGHRS and CDR2 is YFSETQ. The trim removed 0 bases at V and 1 base at J, leaving 11 bases unmatched. The CDR3, as DNA: TGCGCCAGCAGCTTGGTACAGCGGGGGGGTAGATCGGGCACAGATACGCAGTATTTT. Translated: CASSLVQRGGRSGTDTQYF.

The chain carries TRBV5-4 and TRBJ1-3, with D possibly TRBD1 on 6 matching bases. Germline V gene sequence: CDR1 SGHNT, CDR2 YYREEE (reference sequence). The CDR3 extends over 15 amino acids. The ends were cut back, 2 bases at V and 4 bases at J, with 13 bases in the middle. This CDR3 is CASSFFGDTGNTIYF. For the CDR3, the DNA is TGTGCCAGCAGCTTCTTTGGGGACACCGGAAACACCATATATTTT.

The chain recombines TRBV6-6 with TRBJ1-2; tentative D call: TRBD1 (5 bases). V was shortened by 0 bases and J by 6 bases, with 11 bases between the two germline ends. Germline loops: CDR1 MNHNY, CDR2 SVGAGI (reference sequence). The CDR3 loop spans 14 amino acids. CDR3 DNA sequence: TGTGCCAGCAGTTACTCATCAGGGTATGATGGCTACACCTTC. Protein product: CASSYSSGYDGYTF.

J is TRBJ1-5 and V is TRBV5-8; TRBD1 agrees at 7 bases. The CDR3 extends over 13 amino acids. Germline CDR1 is SGHTS and CDR2 is YDEGEE. The V gene end was trimmed by 1 base and the J gene end by 6 bases; junction bases not matched to a gene: 1. This CDR3 is CASSLRDSQPQHF. CDR3 DNA: TGTGCCAGCAGCTTGAGGGACAGTCAGCCCCAGCATTTT.

V and J are TRBV30 and TRBJ1-1; 7 bases are shared with TRBD1. V was clipped by 3 bases and J by 0 bases; unmatched bases: 4. This CDR3 contains 14 residues. The germline CDR1 and CDR2 sequences are GTSNPN and SVGIG (reference sequence). DNA of the CDR3: TGTGCCTGGAGACAGGGGCTTATGAACACTGAAGCTTTCTTT. Amino acid sequence: CAWRQGLMNTEAFF.

J is TRBJ2-5 and V is TRBV7-3, with 9 nucleotides matching TRBD2. This CDR3 is 15 amino acids long. CDR1 SGHTA and CDR2 FQGTGA come from the germline V gene. V gave up 5 bases and J gave up 1 base; unmatched junction bases: 5. The CDR3, as DNA: TGTGCCAGCAGCACCAGCGGGGGGTTCCAAGAGACCCAGTACTTC. Translation: CASSTSGGFQETQYF. The complete variable domain, with remaining parts taken from reference TRBV7-3 and TRBJ2-5, reads GAGVSQTPSNKVTEKGKYVELRCDPISGHTALYWYRQSLGQGPEFLIYFQGTGAADDSGLPNDRFFAVRPEGSVSTLKIQRTERGDSAVYLCASSTSGGFQETQYFGPGTRLLVL.

The chain carries TRBV29-1 and TRBJ1-2, with D hard to call. The CDR3 has 11 residues. Looked up from germline, CDR1 is SQVTM and CDR2 is ANQGSEA. Trimming took off 6 bases at V and 8 bases at J, with 13 bases between the two ends. CDR3 protein: CSVGVGGGYTF. The CDR3 DNA sequence: TGCAGCGTGGGTGTCGGAGGAGGCTACACCTTC.

This clone was counted between two and nine times. The chain employs TRBV3-1 (or the pseudogene TRBV3-2) and TRBJ1-1, with TRBD1 matching 7 bases. Germline CDR1 reads LGHDT; CDR2 reads YNNKEL (reference sequence). The CDR3 consists of 14 residues. The J segment lost 1 base and the V segment lost 4 bases, leaving 3 bases of the junction unmatched. The CDR3 loop reads CASSPDRKNTEAFF. The CDR3 DNA follows: TGTGCCAGCAGCCCGGACAGGAAGAACACTGAAGCTTTCTTT.

V and J are TRBV9 and TRBJ2-7; 8 nucleotides align to TRBD2. Germline CDR1 and CDR2: SGDLS and YYNGEE. After removal of 0 bases from V and 5 bases from J, the junction contained 7 bases not matched to a gene. CDR3 length: 15 amino acids. DNA for the CDR3: TGTGCCAGCAGCGTAGCAGGGGTAGCGGGAAACGAGCAGTACTTC. Translated: CASSVAGVAGNEQYF.

The CDR3 sequence: CASSLSQGDQETQYF. In nucleotides, the CDR3 is TGCGCCAGCAGCTTGAGCCAGGGGGACCAAGAGACCCAGTACTTC. The rearrangement joins TRBV5-1 to TRBJ2-5; 7 bases are shared with TRBD1. Trimming took 1 base from V and 0 from J; bases not matched to a gene: 3. The germline V gene encodes CDR1 SGHRS and CDR2 YFSETQ. This CDR3 region has 15 residues.

A single count supports this clone. J is TRBJ1-4 and V is TRBV4-2; D remains ambiguous. The CDR3 sequence is 13 residues long. The germline V and J ends were trimmed by 0 bases and 10 bases, with 9 bases remaining between them. CDR1 LGHNA and CDR2 YNFKEQ come from the germline V gene. CDR3 in DNA: TGTGCCAGCAGCCAAGAAATCAGCGGAAAACTGTTTTTT. Translation gives CASSQEISGKLFF.

The J gene is TRBJ1-4, the V gene TRBV5-1; D may be TRBD1 (5 bases). The germline V gene encodes CDR1 SGHRS and CDR2 YFSETQ. This CDR3 is 15 amino acids long. The V and J ends lost 2 bases and 5 bases respectively, with 13 bases between them. The CDR3 DNA sequence: TGCGCCAGCAGCTTAGCAGGGTACTACAATGAAAAACTGTTTTTT. It specifies CASSLAGYYNEKLFF.

This chain connects TRBV19 to TRBJ2-7; TRBD2 agrees at 9 bases. From germline, CDR1 is LNHDA and CDR2 SQIVND (reference sequence). This CDR3 has 14 residues. V shed 4 bases, J shed 7 bases, and the junction held 8 bases outside the gene matches. DNA for the CDR3: TGTGCCAGTAGTAATGGGCTAGCGGGACATGAGCAGTACTTC. Its translation: CASSNGLAGHEQYF.